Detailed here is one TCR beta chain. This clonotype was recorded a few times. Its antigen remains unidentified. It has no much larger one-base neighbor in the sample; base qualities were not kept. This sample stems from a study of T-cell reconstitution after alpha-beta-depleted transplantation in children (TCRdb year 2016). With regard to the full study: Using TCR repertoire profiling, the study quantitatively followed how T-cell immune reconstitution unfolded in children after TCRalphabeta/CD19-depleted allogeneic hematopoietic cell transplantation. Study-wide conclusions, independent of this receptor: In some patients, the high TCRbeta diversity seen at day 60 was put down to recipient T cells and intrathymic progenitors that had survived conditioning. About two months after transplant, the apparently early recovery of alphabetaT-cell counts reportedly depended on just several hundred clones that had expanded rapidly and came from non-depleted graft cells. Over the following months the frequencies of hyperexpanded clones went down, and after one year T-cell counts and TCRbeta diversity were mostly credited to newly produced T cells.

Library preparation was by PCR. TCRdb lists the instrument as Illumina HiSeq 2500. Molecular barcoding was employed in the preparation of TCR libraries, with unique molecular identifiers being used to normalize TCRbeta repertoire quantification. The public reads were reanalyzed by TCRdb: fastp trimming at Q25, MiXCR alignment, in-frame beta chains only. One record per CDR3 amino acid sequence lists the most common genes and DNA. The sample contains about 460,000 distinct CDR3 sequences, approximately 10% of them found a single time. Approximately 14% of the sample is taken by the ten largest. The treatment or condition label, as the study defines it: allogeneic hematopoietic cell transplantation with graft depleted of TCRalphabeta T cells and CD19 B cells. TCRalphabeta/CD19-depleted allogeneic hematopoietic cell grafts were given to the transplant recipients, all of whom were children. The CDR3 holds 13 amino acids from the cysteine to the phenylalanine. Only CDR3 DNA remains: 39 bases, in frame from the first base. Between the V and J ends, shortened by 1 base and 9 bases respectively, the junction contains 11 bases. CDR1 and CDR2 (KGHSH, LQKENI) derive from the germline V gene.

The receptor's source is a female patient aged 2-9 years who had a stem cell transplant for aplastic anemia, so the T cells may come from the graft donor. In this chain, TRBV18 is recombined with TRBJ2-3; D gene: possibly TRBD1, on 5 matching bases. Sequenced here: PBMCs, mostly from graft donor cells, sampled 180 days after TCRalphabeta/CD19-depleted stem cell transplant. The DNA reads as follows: TGTGCCAGCTCACCACGAAGGGGCCCGACGCAGTATTTT. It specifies CASSPRRGPTQYF.